This paragraph reports one TCR beta chain. This record comes from a study of blood T cell repertoires in COVID-19. Study-wide background: COVID-19 samples collected from the United States, Italy and Spain covered acute and convalescent phases.

The CDR3 totals 14 residues. The germline gives CDR1 KGHSH, CDR2 LQKENI. The junction had 6 bases not matched to a gene; V was cut back by 3 bases and J by 8 bases. Clones were read by immunoSEQ multiplex PCR, and TCRdb kept only the in-frame ones, dropping some. The repertoire holds roughly 260,000 clones, with roughly nine tenths as singletons. The clonotype comes from a woman aged 45-65 years who had recovered from COVID-19. Sequenced sample: peripheral blood. The J gene is TRBJ2-1, the V gene TRBV18, with 8 bases aligning to TRBD2. CDR3 coding DNA: TGTGCCAGCTCACCGGGACTAGAGGTGGATGAGCAGTTCTTC. Protein sequence: CASSPGLEVDEQFF.